What follows are 13 T cell receptor beta chains derived from one specimen sequenced in a study of cytotoxic CD8 clonotypes in ibrutinib-treated CLL. Produced via immunoSEQ multiplex PCR; TCRdb's table is partial and in-frame only. The data show about 160,000 clones, 81% seen once. Sequenced material: PBMCs, taken after 12 months of ibrutinib treatment. All receptors derive from a human donor with chronic lymphocytic leukemia.

CDR3 in amino acids: CASSDRRGGSETQYF. The DNA for the CDR3 is TGTGCCAGCAGCGACCGCCGGGGGGGCTCGGAGACCCAGTACTTC. The chain is built from TRBV7-2 and TRBJ2-5, with TRBD2 matching over 8 bases. CDR1 and CDR2 (germline): SGHTA, FQGNSA. The CDR3 loop spans 15 amino acids. V shed 5 bases, J shed 5 bases, and the junction held 10 bases outside the gene matches. Together with reference TRBV7-2 and TRBJ2-5, the CDR3 gives the full variable domain: GAGVSQSPSNKVTEKGKDVELRCDPISGHTALYWYRQSLGQGLEFLIYFQGNSAPDKSGLPSDRFSAERTGGSVSTLTIQRTQQEDSAVYLCASSDRRGGSETQYFGPGTRLLVL.

J is TRBJ1-2 and V is TRBV7-2; unclear D gene. Germline V gene sequence: CDR1 SGHTA, CDR2 FQGNSA. The CDR3 runs to 13 residues. The V end lost 5 bases, the J end lost 4 bases, and 11 bases lay between the germline ends. CDR3 sequence reads: CASSLQKFYGYTF. The CDR3 DNA follows: TGTGCCAGCAGCCTCCAGAAATTCTATGGCTACACCTTC.

V is TRBV2 and J is TRBJ2-7; the match to TRBD1 covers 10 bases. With V trimmed by 8 bases and J by 11 bases, 15 bases remained unmatched. From germline, CDR1 is SNHLY and CDR2 FYNNEI. The CDR3 has 14 amino acids. CDR3 amino acids: CASSLEMIGTGEYF. The CDR3 DNA is TGTGCCAGCTCTTTAGAAATGATTGGGACAGGGGAGTACTTC.

The J gene is TRBJ1-4, the V gene TRBV27; TRBD1 is a possible D gene (5 bases). Trimming took off 1 base at V and 8 bases at J, with 17 bases between the two ends. Germline CDR1 MNHEY, CDR2 SMNVEV (reference sequence). The CDR3 loop spans 16 amino acids. The CDR3 region is CASSLLPPGLYEKLFF. The CDR3 nucleotides read TGTGCCAGCAGTTTATTGCCCCCGGGACTTTACGAAAAACTGTTTTTT.

V is TRBV7-3 and J is TRBJ2-7; 8 bases match TRBD2. The CDR3 totals 14 residues. V shed 2 bases, J shed 2 bases, and the junction held 2 bases outside the gene matches. From germline, CDR1 is SGHTA and CDR2 FQGTGA. Here the CDR3 DNA reads TGTGCCAGCAGCTTAGGACTAGCCACCTACGAGCAGTACTTC. This codes for CASSLGLATYEQYF.

The rearrangement joins TRBV7-2 to TRBJ1-4; D gene uncertain. V was clipped by 5 bases and J by 1 base, with 8 bases between them. Germline-derived CDR1 and CDR2 are SGHTA and FQGNSA. This CDR3 is built from 14 residues. This CDR3 is CASSTRQTNEKLFF. The CDR3 DNA is TGTGCCAGCAGCACACGGCAAACTAATGAAAAACTGTTTTTT.

The chain carries TRBV5-1 and TRBJ1-2; D call uncertain. CDR3 size: 15 residues. In germline, CDR1 is SGHRS, CDR2 YFSETQ. The ends were cut back, 0 bases at V and 3 bases at J, with 12 bases in the middle. CDR3 sequence reads: CASSLGRISHYGYTF. The CDR3 DNA reads TGCGCCAGCAGCTTGGGTCGGATCTCTCACTATGGCTACACCTTC.

This clone occurred a few times. The CDR3 is CATSRKGLAGGHIQYF. As DNA, the CDR3 is TGTGCCACCAGCAGGAAAGGACTAGCGGGGGGACACATTCAGTACTTC. The chain carries TRBV15 and TRBJ2-4; 14 nucleotides match TRBD2. Germline V lookup: CDR1 LNHNV, CDR2 YYDKDF (reference sequence). This CDR3 is 16 amino acids long. V shed 3 bases and J 8 bases; nucleotides not matched to a gene: 6. Full variable domain (rest looked up from reference TRBV15 and TRBJ2-4): DAMVIQNPRYQVTQFGKPVTLSCSQTLNHNVMYWYQQKSSQAPKLLFHYYDKDFNNEADTPDNFQSRRPNTSFCFLDIRSPGLGDTAMYLCATSRKGLAGGHIQYFGAGTRLSVL.

The J gene is TRBJ2-1, the V gene TRBV5-4; D might be TRBD2 (7 bases). V lost 4 bases, J lost 4 bases, and 18 bases lay in between. Germline loops: CDR1 SGHNT, CDR2 YYREEE (reference sequence). This CDR3 is built from 16 residues. In DNA form, the CDR3 reads TGTGCCAGCAGCAGGGGGGGAAGGACTACATACAATGAGCAGTTCTTC. The encoded protein is CASSRGGRTTYNEQFF.

The V and J genes are TRBV6-4 and TRBJ1-5; TRBD1 is a possible D gene (5 bases). Germline V gene data show CDR1 as MRHNA and CDR2 as SNTAGT. V gave up 8 bases and J gave up 1 base, with 9 bases separating them. This CDR3 contains 13 residues. This CDR3 reads CASGTASNQPQHF. The DNA for the CDR3 is TGTGCCAGCGGGACCGCCAGCAATCAGCCCCAGCATTTT.

The V gene is TRBV4-3, the J gene TRBJ2-1; TRBD2 agrees at 8 bases. This CDR3 region has 17 residues. Trimming at V came to 2 bases and at J to 0 bases, leaving 6 bases not matched to a gene. Germline lookup yields CDR1 LGHNA and CDR2 YSLEER. This CDR3 is CASSQFPGGSSYNEQFF. The CDR3 coding sequence is TGCGCCAGCAGCCAATTTCCGGGGGGGAGCTCCTACAATGAGCAGTTCTTC.

This clone occurred a few times. V gene TRBV5-6 combines with J gene TRBJ2-3, with 7 bases matching TRBD1. Germline V gene lookup returns CDR1 SGHDT and CDR2 YYEEEE. V lost 1 base to trimming and J lost 6 bases; unmatched junction nucleotides: 5. There are 14 residues in the CDR3. CDR3: CASSLLQGMDTQYF. DNA for the CDR3: TGTGCCAGCAGCTTGCTACAGGGGATGGATACGCAGTATTTT.

This sequence joins TRBV28 and TRBJ1-2; D is unresolved. Germline CDR1 MDHEN, CDR2 SYDVKM. The CDR3 is 13 amino acids. The DNA of the CDR3 is TGTGTTCTGTCAAGGACCTCTAACTATGGCTACACCTTC. This codes for CVLSRTSNYGYTF.